This T cell receptor (beta chain) derives from a study of cytomegalovirus exposure and HLA in healthy donors. Study-level findings and limits: Through in vitro validation, three CMV-associated chains were shown to be specific for CMV antigens. A classifier reportedly called cytomegalovirus status with high sensitivity and specificity. Most TCR sequences showed up rarely, but some public TCRs showed up in many donors.

This CDR3 spans 17 amino acids. The germline CDR1 and CDR2 sequences are SGDLS and YYNGEE. Germline trimming cut 0 bases from V and 5 bases from J; bases unmatched to any gene: 13. In the case of this clone: What it recognizes is unknown.

Donors were drawn from the 120-subject validation cohort, separate from the approximately 700-subject first cohort. Here immunoSEQ multiplex PCR was the method, and the copy in TCRdb shows in-frame clones only, minus some. The profile covers 150,000 to 200,000 clones, with over 65% appearing a single time and roughly 6.5% taken by the ten largest. The J gene is TRBJ2-7, the V gene TRBV9, with TRBD1 matching 8 bases. Sequenced material: PBMCs. The TCR originated in a young man in good health and CMV-seropositive. The CDR3 region has the DNA TGTGCCAGCAGCGTAGGCCCCCAGTCCAGGGGGCAAAACGAGCAGTACTTC. Translating gives CASSVGPQSRGQNEQYF.